These 30 T cell receptor beta chains were sequenced from one sample in a study of T cell responses to AZD1222 COVID-19 vaccine. TCRdb's table, derived via immunoSEQ multiplex PCR, lists solely in-frame clones and lacks some. In the table there are some 69,000 clones, 75% to 85% of which are singletons. Sequenced here: peripheral blood, sampled 28 days after the second AZD1222 dose. The receptors were sampled from an adult who received the AZD1222 COVID-19 vaccine.

The CDR3 DNA reads as TGTGCCAGCAGCCAAGTGCTAGATACCATATACAATGAGCAGTTCTTC. Translated: CASSQVLDTIYNEQFF. The chain links TRBV3-1 (or the pseudogene TRBV3-2) to TRBJ2-1; D is undetermined. Germline V gives CDR1 LGHDT, CDR2 YNNKEL (reference sequence). Trimming shortened V by 1 base and J by 4 bases, and 14 bases separated the two germline ends. This CDR3 region has 16 residues.

The gene calls are TRBV30 and TRBJ1-4, with D tentatively TRBD1 (5 bases). The length of the CDR3 is 15 residues. V was pared by 0 bases and J by 7 bases, with 15 bases between. CDR1 is GTSNPN and CDR2 is SVGIG in the germline V gene (reference sequence). The DNA of the CDR3 is TGTGCCTGGAGTGTACTGGGGGTGGTGAGTGAAAAACTGTTTTTT. Translating it yields CAWSVLGVVSEKLFF. Full variable domain (rest looked up from reference TRBV30 and TRBJ1-4): SQTIHQWPATLVQPVGSPLSLECTVEGTSNPNLYWYRQAAGRGLQLLFYSVGIGQISSEVPQNLSASRPQDRQFILSSKKLLLSDSGFYLCAWSVLGVVSEKLFFGSGTQLSVL.

The V call is TRBV5-4, the J call TRBJ2-2; D gene uncertain. Germline V lookup: CDR1 SGHNT, CDR2 YYREEE (reference sequence). The CDR3 consists of 15 residues. V was pared by 0 bases and J by 4 bases, with 10 bases between. For the CDR3, the DNA is TGTGCCAGCAGCTTGGAGGGTCCTCTCACCGGGGAGCTGTTTTTT. Its protein is CASSLEGPLTGELFF.

The V call is TRBV3-1 (or the pseudogene TRBV3-2), the J call TRBJ2-2; D may be TRBD1 or TRBD2 (6 bases each). Trimming cost V 7 bases and J 7 bases, with 10 bases left between them. The CDR3 is 12 amino acids. Per the germline V gene, CDR1 is LGHDT and CDR2 is YNNKEL (reference sequence). The CDR3 DNA sequence: TGTGCCAGCACCGGGGGCTTCGGGGAGCTGTTTTTT. As protein: CASTGGFGELFF.

The J gene is TRBJ2-7, the V gene TRBV5-6; D may correspond to TRBD1 or TRBD2 (5 bases each). V shed 5 bases and J shed 3 bases, with 21 bases lying between them. From germline, CDR1 is SGHDT and CDR2 YYEEEE. This CDR3 region has 16 residues. This CDR3 is CASRPSRDALNYEQYF. In DNA, the CDR3 is TGTGCCAGCAGGCCATCCCGGGACGCTTTGAACTACGAGCAGTACTTC. Supplemented by reference TRBV5-6 and TRBJ2-7, the full variable domain reads DAGVTQSPTHLIKTRGQQVTLRCSPKSGHDTVSWYQQALGQGPQFIFQYYEEEERQRGNFPDRFSGHQFPNYSSELNVNALLLGDSALYLCASRPSRDALNYEQYFGPGTRLTVT.

The chain employs TRBV10-1 and TRBJ2-6, with 8 bases fitting TRBD1. The germline V gene has CDR1 WNHNN and CDR2 SYGVQD (reference sequence). The CDR3 is 17 residues long. V trimming: 8 bases; J trimming: 2 bases; junction bases outside the gene matches: 11. The CDR3 nucleotides read TGCGCCAGCCCTTGGGGGACAGGAGCGGCTGGGGCCAACGTCCTGACTTTC. Protein sequence: CASPWGTGAAGANVLTF.

The V and J genes are TRBV2 and TRBJ1-3, with 7 bases lining up with TRBD1. The V gene's germline CDR1 is SNHLY and CDR2 FYNNEI. V lost 9 bases, J lost 1 base, and 3 bases stayed unmatched. CDR3 length equals 13 residues. The CDR3 DNA is TGTGCCAGGGAGACAGGGTCTGGAAACACCATATATTTT. Translation gives CARETGSGNTIYF.

The table lists this clone with a count of one. The chain recombines TRBV6-5 with TRBJ1-2; the D is unclear. V lost 0 bases, J lost 3 bases, and 14 bases lay in between. This CDR3 spans 16 amino acids. CDR1 is MNHEY, CDR2 SVGAGI, per germline. For the CDR3, the DNA is TGTGCCAGCAGTTACTCGACTGCGGGGAGGGACTATGGCTACACCTTC. Translating it yields CASSYSTAGRDYGYTF.

This clone showed up just once. This sequence joins TRBV6-1 and TRBJ1-6; D call uncertain. Trimming cost V 2 bases and J 3 bases, with 8 bases left between them. This CDR3 is 15 amino acids long. Germline loops: CDR1 MNHNS, CDR2 SASEGT. DNA of the CDR3: TGTGCCAGCAGTGAAAGGCAGATCTATAATTCACCCCTCCACTTT. It codes for CASSERQIYNSPLHF.

The V and J genes are TRBV5-4 and TRBJ1-2; TRBD1 matches at 8 bases. The CDR3 extends over 14 amino acids. Germline V gene lookup returns CDR1 SGHNT and CDR2 YYREEE (reference sequence). The V segment lost 4 bases and the J segment 5 bases; nucleotides outside the gene matches: 7. The CDR3 DNA sequence: TGTGCCAGCAGCGGCAACAGGGGGGATTATGGCTACACCTTC. Its translation: CASSGNRGDYGYTF.

V usage is TRBV19 and J usage is TRBJ2-3, with a weak D call TRBD1 (6 bases). The length of the CDR3 is 14 residues. V dropped 6 bases and J dropped 4 bases, with 14 bases sitting between them. Germline CDR1 reads LNHDA; CDR2 reads SQIVND (reference sequence). The CDR3 nucleotides read TGTGCCAGTAGCCCCACAGGGATTGCAGATACGCAGTATTTT. Its protein product is CASSPTGIADTQYF. The full variable domain, its missing parts supplied by reference TRBV19 and TRBJ2-3, is DGGITQSPKYLFRKEGQNVTLSCEQNLNHDAMYWYRQDPGQGLRLIYYSQIVNDFQKGDIAEGYSVSREKKESFPLTVTSAQKNPTAFYLCASSPTGIADTQYFGPGTRLTVL.

The gene calls are TRBV30 and TRBJ1-2; 7 bases align to TRBD1. Trimming took 1 base from V and 7 from J; bases not matched to a gene: 9. Germline CDR1 and CDR2: GTSNPN and SVGIG (reference sequence). The CDR3 length is 14 residues. Here the CDR3 reads CAWSGAKKGAGYTF. The CDR3 DNA follows: TGTGCCTGGAGTGGGGCTAAAAAGGGGGCTGGCTACACCTTC.

The CDR3 sequence is CASSNKGGESLQYF. The CDR3 coding sequence is TGCGCCAGCAGCAATAAGGGGGGTGAATCCCTTCAGTACTTC. V is TRBV5-1 and J is TRBJ2-4; either TRBD1 or TRBD2 may supply D (6 bases each). Germline CDR1 and CDR2: SGHRS and YFSETQ. The CDR3 covers 14 residues. Between the trimmed V and J ends, which lost 4 bases and 11 bases, there was a span of 19 bases.

The rearrangement joins TRBV25-1 to TRBJ2-1, with D possibly TRBD2 on 6 matching bases. CDR3 length: 13 amino acids. The germline V gene encodes CDR1 MGHDK and CDR2 SYGVNS. The V end lost 6 bases, the J end lost 3 bases, and 9 bases lay between the germline ends. The CDR3 coding sequence is TGTGCCAGCAGGTTCGGGGGCTACAATGAGCAGTTCTTC. This gives the protein CASRFGGYNEQFF.

The gene calls are TRBV3-1 (or the pseudogene TRBV3-2) and TRBJ1-4; D not certain. Trimming removed 2 bases from V and 3 bases from J, with 16 bases in between. CDR1 is LGHDT and CDR2 is YNNKEL in the germline V gene (reference sequence). CDR3 length: 17 amino acids. Here the CDR3 reads CASSQMRVVQSNEKLFF. The DNA of the CDR3 is TGTGCCAGCAGCCAAATGAGGGTCGTGCAGTCTAATGAAAAACTGTTTTTT.

The CDR3 DNA reads as TGTGCCAGCAGTCCCCGAGGAGCGGGGGCCTACGAGCAGTACTTC. Protein: CASSPRGAGAYEQYF. The chain uses TRBV27 and TRBJ2-7; 8 positions agree with TRBD2. Germline values: CDR1 MNHEY, CDR2 SMNVEV (reference sequence). V was clipped by 5 bases and J by 2 bases; unmatched bases: 8. CDR3 length: 15 amino acids.

The chain combines TRBV7-9 with TRBJ1-2, with 9 bases aligning to TRBD1. V was clipped by 5 bases and J by 7 bases; unmatched bases: 8. The germline V gene has CDR1 SEHNR and CDR2 FQNEAQ (reference sequence). The CDR3 length is 14 residues. DNA of the CDR3: TGTGCCAGCAGCAAGGGACAGGGACATCCTGGCTACACCTTC. Residues: CASSKGQGHPGYTF.

The genes are TRBV2 and TRBJ2-2; D is unresolved. Germline-derived CDR1 and CDR2 are SNHLY and FYNNEI. The CDR3 runs 11 residues. V dropped 7 bases and J dropped 8 bases, with 8 bases sitting between them. The CDR3 nucleotides read TGTGCCAGCATCGTCTGGGGGGAGCTGTTTTTT. Protein sequence: CASIVWGELFF.

The chain links TRBV24-1 to TRBJ2-3; 9 bases agree with TRBD2. Germline CDR1 is KGHDR and CDR2 is SFDVKD. This CDR3 has 17 amino acids. The V segment lost 3 bases and the J segment 0 bases; nucleotides outside the gene matches: 6. The CDR3 sequence is CATSDPGLAESTDTQYF. For the CDR3, the DNA is TGTGCCACCAGTGATCCGGGACTAGCAGAAAGCACAGATACGCAGTATTTT.

This clone occurred once. The V gene is TRBV27, the J gene TRBJ2-2, with TRBD2 identical over 10 bases. In germline, CDR1 is MNHEY, CDR2 SMNVEV (reference sequence). This CDR3 contains 17 residues. Trimming removed 1 base from V and 4 bases from J; junction bases left unmatched: 6. The CDR3 DNA follows: TGTGCCAGCAGTTTATTGGCTAGCGGGGGTCGCACCGGGGAGCTGTTTTTT. Translating gives CASSLLASGGRTGELFF.

This chain uses TRBV2 with TRBJ1-1; 7 bases match TRBD1. V shed 1 base, J shed 10 bases, and the junction held 9 bases outside the gene matches. There are 14 residues in the CDR3. The germline CDR1 and CDR2 sequences are SNHLY and FYNNEI. CDR3 in amino acids: CASSEVRGPGGAFF. The CDR3 DNA reads as TGTGCCAGCAGTGAAGTTAGGGGGCCAGGGGGAGCTTTCTTT. Full variable domain (outside the CDR3, taken from reference TRBV2 and TRBJ1-1): EPEVTQTPSHQVTQMGQEVILRCVPISNHLYFYWYRQILGQKVEFLVSFYNNEISEKSEIFDDQFSVERPDGSNFTLKIRSTKLEDSAMYFCASSEVRGPGGAFFGQGTRLTVV.

This chain uses TRBV6-5 with TRBJ2-7; 8 bases match TRBD2. This CDR3 comprises 14 residues. Germline values: CDR1 MNHEY, CDR2 SVGAGI. Trimming at V came to 6 bases and at J to 3 bases, leaving 7 bases not matched to a gene. The CDR3 loop is CASRSGGSLYEQYF. The CDR3, as DNA: TGTGCCAGCAGATCGGGGGGGTCCCTCTACGAGCAGTACTTC.

The rearrangement joins TRBV11-3 to TRBJ2-6, with 9 positions matching TRBD1. V lost 3 bases and J lost 0; bases outside the gene matches: 3. Germline V gene data show CDR1 as SGHNT and CDR2 as YENEEA. The CDR3 spans 17 residues. CDR3 region: CASSFGTGSSGANVLTF. The CDR3 DNA is TGTGCCAGCAGCTTTGGGACAGGGAGCTCTGGGGCCAACGTCCTGACTTTC.

The rearrangement joins TRBV6-5 to TRBJ1-4, with unresolved D. V lost 8 bases, J lost 7 bases, and 17 bases lay in between. The CDR3 length is 14 residues. Per germline, CDR1 MNHEY and CDR2 SVGAGI. CDR3 in DNA: TGTGCCAGCGAATCCGGGAACGCGGGTGAAAAACTGTTTTTT. It encodes CASESGNAGEKLFF.

This chain joins TRBV6-5 and TRBJ1-6; possibly TRBD1 for D (5 bases). The length of the CDR3 is 12 residues. Germline CDR1 is MNHEY and CDR2 is SVGAGI. Trimming pared 11 bases from V and 7 bases from J, leaving 12 bases between. Here the CDR3 reads CALGLRNSPLHF. CDR3 nucleotides: TGTGCCTTGGGGCTGAGGAATTCACCCCTCCACTTT.

This clone has a handful of counts. The V gene is TRBV30, the J gene TRBJ2-2; 10 nucleotides agree with TRBD1. V lost 5 bases, J lost 6 bases, and 21 bases stayed unmatched. The germline V gene has CDR1 GTSNPN and CDR2 SVGIG (reference sequence). The CDR3 extends over 19 amino acids. Written as DNA, the CDR3 is TGTGCCTGGGCCCGGTTTTGGGCAACCGGGACAGGGGACGCCGGGGAGCTGTTTTTT. It translates to CAWARFWATGTGDAGELFF.

There are a few counts of this clone. The chain links TRBV14 to TRBJ1-2; 7 bases match TRBD1. Losses at the gene ends were 4 bases for V and 2 bases for J; bases not matched to a gene: 7. The germline V gene has CDR1 SGHDN and CDR2 FVKESK. CDR3 length equals 15 residues. CDR3 protein: CASSPTTGWNYGYTF. As DNA, the CDR3 is TGTGCCAGCAGCCCTACGACAGGGTGGAACTATGGCTACACCTTC.

A few counts support this clone. The rearrangement uses TRBV5-4 and TRBJ1-6; D might be TRBD1 (5 bases). V was clipped by 0 bases and J by 3 bases, with 10 bases between them. Germline CDR1 reads SGHNT; CDR2 reads YYREEE (reference sequence). CDR3 length: 16 amino acids. CDR3 region: CASSLGQGNYNSPLHF. The CDR3 nucleotides read TGTGCCAGCAGCTTGGGGCAGGGCAACTATAATTCACCCCTCCACTTT.

As DNA, the CDR3 is TGTGCAAGTCGCCCCGAGGCTCGTAGTCCCAACCCCTATTTT. It is translated as CASRPEARSPNPYF. V usage is TRBV12-2 and J usage is TRBJ2-3; the D call TRBD2 from the table was never checked on the DNA. TRBV12-2 is a pseudogene. The CDR3 length is 14 residues.

This chain joins TRBV11-2 and TRBJ1-2; 8 positions match TRBD1. The CDR3 contains 15 residues. CDR1 and CDR2 from the germline V gene are SGHAT and FQNNGV. The V gene end was trimmed by 2 bases and the J gene end by 4 bases; junction bases not matched to a gene: 6. Written as DNA, the CDR3 is TGTGCCAGCAGCTTAACGTCACAGGGGGGCTATGGCTACACCTTC. Translating it yields CASSLTSQGGYGYTF.